The subject of this entry is one T cell receptor (beta chain). Profiling relied on immunoSEQ multiplex PCR, and the TCRdb table lists in-frame clones only, not all of them. The sample lists about 69,000 clones, 60% to 85% seen once, with 2% to 2.5% in the top ten. The data were obtained in a study of OX40 agonist ivuxolimab in advanced cancers. Study information: Prior therapy, whether anti-PD-1, anti-PD-L1 or anti-CTLA-4, was allowed, and 35% to 40% had some.

In germline, CDR1 is SGHRS, CDR2 YFSETQ. The length of the CDR3 is 14 residues. Trimming shortened V by 0 bases and J by 6 bases, and 11 bases separated the two germline ends. Exclusion of a patient followed from autoimmune disease history or systemic immunosuppression. Patients had blood sampled at baseline and again on cycle 4 day 1 and cycle 7 day 1. The receptor comes from an adult with an advanced solid tumor such as melanoma, head and neck, liver or kidney cancer. The starting material was CD4+ or CD8+ T cells sorted from blood, obtained in a trial of the OX40 agonist ivuxolimab. The V and J genes are TRBV5-1 and TRBJ2-3; D could derive from TRBD1 or TRBD2 (5 bases each). The CDR3 nucleotides are TGCGCCAGCAGCTTGGGGGACCCCTGGGATACGCAGTATTTT. Its translation is CASSLGDPWDTQYF. Full variable domain (missing parts from reference TRBV5-1 and TRBJ2-3): KAGVTQTPRYLIKTRGQQVTLSCSPISGHRSVSWYQQTPGQGLQFLFEYFSETQRNKGNFPGRFSGRQFSNSRSEMNVSTLELGDSALYLCASSLGDPWDTQYFGPGTRLTVL.